A single sample is the source of the 26 T cell receptor beta chains below, sequenced in a study of Tregs in tolerant kidney transplant recipients. Data came from immunoSEQ multiplex PCR; TCRdb stores just in-frame clones and leaves some out. The sample comprises around 70,000 clones, roughly 92% of which are singletons, and roughly 9.7% rests with the top ten. Material: CD8+ T cells from blood, obtained before the transplant. These receptors originate from a human donor who received a combined kidney and bone marrow transplant.

V and J are TRBV7-2 and TRBJ2-7, with 8 bases aligning to TRBD2. Per germline, CDR1 SGHTA and CDR2 FQGNSA. The CDR3 sequence is 16 residues long. After removal of 4 bases from V and 3 bases from J, the junction contained 11 bases not matched to a gene. CDR3 bases: TGTGCCAGCAGCTCAACAAAGCGGGAGATAGGCTACGAGCAGTACTTC. It encodes CASSSTKREIGYEQYF.

The CDR3 nucleotides are TGTGCCAGCACAACGACAGGATCCTACGAGCAGTACTTC. The encoded protein is CASTTTGSYEQYF. The chain uses TRBV5-8 and TRBJ2-5, with D possibly matching TRBD1 (6 bases). With the DNA end fitting TRBJ2-7 better, the J assignment may be wrong. Germline V gene sequence: CDR1 SGHTS, CDR2 YDEGEE. This CDR3 comprises 13 residues.

The CDR3 DNA sequence: TGTGCCAGCAGTCCGGACTACTACAATGAGCAGTTCTTC. Its translation: CASSPDYYNEQFF. The V gene is TRBV27, the J gene TRBJ2-1, with a possible D match to TRBD2 (6 bases). Trimming shortened V by 5 bases and J by 3 bases, and 8 bases separated the two germline ends. The CDR3 is made up of 13 amino acids. Germline V CDR1 and CDR2: MNHEY, SMNVEV (reference sequence).

The J gene is TRBJ1-2, the V gene TRBV5-1; 8 nucleotides agree with TRBD1. This CDR3 has 15 amino acids. The germline gives CDR1 SGHRS, CDR2 YFSETQ. The V gene end was trimmed by 0 bases and the J gene end by 6 bases; junction bases not matched to a gene: 7. The CDR3 reads CASSLGQGAGNGYTF. As DNA, the CDR3 is TGCGCCAGCAGCTTGGGGCAGGGGGCTGGAAATGGCTACACCTTC.

The chain is built from TRBV28 and TRBJ2-5; possibly TRBD2 for D (5 bases). V was shortened by 5 bases and J by 2 bases, with 15 bases between the two germline ends. The CDR3 sequence is 15 residues long. Germline values: CDR1 MDHEN, CDR2 SYDVKM. The CDR3 protein is CASSLAPQPQETQYF. The CDR3 DNA reads as TGTGCCAGCAGTCTAGCTCCTCAACCGCAAGAGACCCAGTACTTC.

This rearrangement joins TRBV5-1 to TRBJ2-3; TRBD2 agrees at 8 bases. CDR1 SGHRS and CDR2 YFSETQ come from the germline V gene. The CDR3 has 14 amino acids. The V and J ends lost 4 bases and 4 bases, in that order; junction bases with no gene match: 5. The CDR3 sequence: CASSPTGGPDTQYF. Here the CDR3 DNA reads TGCGCCAGCAGCCCCACGGGGGGGCCAGATACGCAGTATTTT.

The J gene is TRBJ2-7, the V gene TRBV19; the D is unclear. The CDR3 has 15 amino acids. V lost 4 bases and J 6 bases, leaving 19 bases between the germline ends. Germline V gene lookup returns CDR1 LNHDA and CDR2 SQIVND (reference sequence). The CDR3 loop reads CASSTPIDREVEQYF. The CDR3 coding sequence is TGTGCCAGTAGTACTCCTATCGACCGTGAGGTCGAGCAGTACTTC.

In DNA, the CDR3 is TGCGCCAGCAGGTCGACAGGGTATGGAAGCTCCTACGAGCAGTACTTC. Residues: CASRSTGYGSSYEQYF. The chain couples TRBV5-1 to TRBJ2-7, with TRBD1 matching over 7 bases. The CDR3 covers 16 residues. From germline, CDR1 is SGHRS and CDR2 YFSETQ. The V gene end was trimmed by 5 bases and the J gene end by 0 bases; junction bases not matched to a gene: 11.

For the CDR3, the DNA is TGTGCCAGCAGCCCCGGACAGGCCCTACAAGAGACCCAGTACTTC. It specifies CASSPGQALQETQYF. The rearrangement links TRBV27 to TRBJ2-5; 7 nucleotides line up with TRBD1. CDR3 size: 15 residues. Germline CDR1 MNHEY, CDR2 SMNVEV (reference sequence). The V segment lost 6 bases and the J segment 2 bases; nucleotides outside the gene matches: 9.

V gene TRBV5-6 combines with J gene TRBJ2-7; D might be TRBD2 (7 bases). Trimming took 2 bases from V and 4 from J, leaving 16 bases between them. Germline lookup yields CDR1 SGHDT and CDR2 YYEEEE. The CDR3 runs 15 residues. In DNA form, the CDR3 reads TGTGCCAGCAGCTTATCAGGGGAGGGGATATACGAGCAGTACTTC. The encoded protein is CASSLSGEGIYEQYF.

V and J are TRBV12-5 and TRBJ1-1; D gene ambiguous. Trimming took 6 bases from V and 4 from J, leaving 12 bases between them. The V gene's germline CDR1 is LGHNT and CDR2 FRNRAP. The CDR3 runs 13 residues. CDR3 bases: TGTGCTAGTGGCTTAGGAGGGATCACTGAAGCTTTCTTT. As protein: CASGLGGITEAFF.

V and J are TRBV19 and TRBJ2-1; 7 bases are shared with TRBD1. This CDR3 contains 16 residues. After removal of 7 bases from V and 0 bases from J, the junction contained 9 bases not matched to a gene. Per the germline V gene, CDR1 is LNHDA and CDR2 is SQIVND (reference sequence). The CDR3 loop is CASTRSTGLSYNEQFF. The DNA for the CDR3 is TGTGCCAGTACCAGATCGACAGGGCTCTCCTACAATGAGCAGTTCTTC.

Here the CDR3 DNA reads TGTGCCATCAGTGAGTCCCTAGCGGGGCAAGAGACCCAGTACTTC. Its protein is CAISESLAGQETQYF. The chain has TRBV10-3 and TRBJ2-5; TRBD2 agrees at 9 bases. The CDR3 covers 15 residues. J gave up 2 bases and V 0 bases, and 1 base lay outside the gene matches. Germline CDR1 and CDR2: ENHRY and SYGVKD.

The chain is built from TRBV5-1 and TRBJ2-1; TRBD2 matches 13 bases. Germline V gene data show CDR1 as SGHRS and CDR2 as YFSETQ. V gave up 5 bases and J gave up 9 bases; unmatched junction bases: 8. The CDR3 sequence is 15 residues long. CDR3 sequence reads: CASSSTSGRVSEQFF. The CDR3 DNA follows: TGCGCCAGCAGTTCTACTAGCGGGAGGGTTAGTGAGCAGTTCTTC.

The chain has TRBV27 and TRBJ1-1; TRBD1 matches at 8 bases. V lost 8 bases and J lost 4; bases outside the gene matches: 9. The CDR3 totals 14 residues. CDR1 is MNHEY and CDR2 is SMNVEV in the germline V gene (reference sequence). The CDR3 DNA follows: TGTGCCAGCCGACAGGGGCGGGGGAGCACTGAAGCTTTCTTT. This translates into CASRQGRGSTEAFF.

The rearrangement links TRBV27 to TRBJ2-7; TRBD2 aligns across 7 bases. Germline CDR1 reads MNHEY; CDR2 reads SMNVEV (reference sequence). The CDR3 is made up of 14 amino acids. Trimming cost V 7 bases and J 2 bases; bases outside gene matches: 8. CDR3 nucleotides: TGTGCCAGCAATAGACTAGCTTCCACCTACGAGCAGTACTTC. Translation: CASNRLASTYEQYF.

J is TRBJ1-2 and V is TRBV6-5; a weak D match, TRBD1 (6 bases). This CDR3 has 15 amino acids. With 0 bases removed from V and 4 bases from J, the gap between germline ends came to 12 bases. Germline CDR1 is MNHEY and CDR2 is SVGAGI. CDR3 sequence reads: CASSYSRGGVYGYTF. DNA for the CDR3: TGTGCCAGCAGTTACTCAAGGGGGGGAGTCTATGGCTACACCTTC.

The chain joins TRBV18 to TRBJ2-3; 7 nucleotides align to TRBD1. This CDR3 spans 15 amino acids. Germline V lookup: CDR1 KGHSH, CDR2 LQKENI. With V trimmed by 4 bases and J by 0 bases, 4 bases remained unmatched. The DNA of the CDR3 is TGTGCCAGCTCACAAACAGGGGCCAGCACAGATACGCAGTATTTT. Amino acid sequence: CASSQTGASTDTQYF.

This clone was picked up one time. The gene calls are TRBV13 and TRBJ2-2; 13 bases agree with TRBD2. CDR1 and CDR2 (germline): PRHDT, FYEKMQ (reference sequence). J was trimmed by 5 bases and V by 5 bases; bases with no gene match: 8. This CDR3 region has 17 residues. The CDR3 DNA follows: TGTGCCAGCAGCCCGATCGGGACTAGCGGGGCTACCGGGGAGCTGTTTTTT. This gives the protein CASSPIGTSGATGELFF.

This chain connects TRBV7-9 to TRBJ2-3; TRBD2 agrees at 9 bases. Trimming removed 5 bases from V and 2 bases from J; junction bases left unmatched: 5. This CDR3 is 15 amino acids long. Germline V gives CDR1 SEHNR, CDR2 FQNEAQ (reference sequence). DNA for the CDR3: TGTGCCAGCAGCCCTAGCGGGATCCACACAGATACGCAGTATTTT. It translates to CASSPSGIHTDTQYF.

This clone came up once. The chain joins TRBV2 to TRBJ1-3; 8 bases match TRBD1. Germline values: CDR1 SNHLY, CDR2 FYNNEI. V shed 3 bases and J 0 bases; nucleotides not matched to a gene: 10. The CDR3 runs 18 residues. The DNA for the CDR3 is TGTGCCAGCAGTGAGTTGCTAGGACAGGGAACCTCTGGAAACACCATATATTTT. Protein: CASSELLGQGTSGNTIYF.

This clone was observed a single time. The sample has other DNA sequences that encode this CDR3 too. V gene TRBV7-9 combines with J gene TRBJ2-1; D is possibly TRBD1 (5 bases). CDR1 and CDR2 (germline): SEHNR, FQNEAQ (reference sequence). This CDR3 spans 12 amino acids. V was pared by 4 bases and J by 7 bases, with 8 bases between. The CDR3 loop is CASSSQGNEQFF. The CDR3 DNA sequence: TGTGCCAGCAGCTCTCAGGGTAATGAGCAGTTCTTC.

The V gene is TRBV9, the J gene TRBJ2-7; TRBD2 matches at 8 bases. Unmatched junction bases numbered 5, after V lost 4 bases and J lost 2 bases. In germline, CDR1 is SGDLS, CDR2 YYNGEE. The CDR3 spans 14 residues. CDR3 bases: TGTGCCAGCAGCTTAGGACTAGCCCCCTACGAGCAGTACTTC. Its protein product is CASSLGLAPYEQYF.

The chain carries TRBV13 and TRBJ2-7; 7 bases are shared with TRBD1. This CDR3 is built from 16 residues. Germline loops: CDR1 PRHDT, CDR2 FYEKMQ (reference sequence). V gave up 5 bases and J gave up 5 bases; unmatched junction bases: 15. The CDR3 sequence: CASSPLPPRQGNEQYF. Here the CDR3 DNA reads TGTGCCAGCAGCCCTCTCCCCCCTAGACAGGGAAACGAGCAGTACTTC.

This clone was counted once. The chain uses TRBV2 and TRBJ2-7, with D possibly TRBD2 on 5 matching bases. Germline lookup yields CDR1 SNHLY and CDR2 FYNNEI. CDR3 size: 13 residues. V lost 6 bases, J lost 3 bases, and 12 bases lay in between. The CDR3 sequence is CASSRDRDYEQYF. DNA for the CDR3: TGTGCCAGCAGCCGGGATCGTGACTACGAGCAGTACTTC.

This chain uses TRBV19 with TRBJ2-1; 8 positions agree with TRBD2. This CDR3 is 14 amino acids long. The J segment lost 1 base and the V segment lost 8 bases, leaving 4 bases of the junction unmatched. Germline V lookup: CDR1 LNHDA, CDR2 SQIVND (reference sequence). The CDR3 sequence is CASGGGGSYNEQFF. For the CDR3, the DNA is TGTGCCAGTGGCGGCGGGGGGTCCTACAATGAGCAGTTCTTC.